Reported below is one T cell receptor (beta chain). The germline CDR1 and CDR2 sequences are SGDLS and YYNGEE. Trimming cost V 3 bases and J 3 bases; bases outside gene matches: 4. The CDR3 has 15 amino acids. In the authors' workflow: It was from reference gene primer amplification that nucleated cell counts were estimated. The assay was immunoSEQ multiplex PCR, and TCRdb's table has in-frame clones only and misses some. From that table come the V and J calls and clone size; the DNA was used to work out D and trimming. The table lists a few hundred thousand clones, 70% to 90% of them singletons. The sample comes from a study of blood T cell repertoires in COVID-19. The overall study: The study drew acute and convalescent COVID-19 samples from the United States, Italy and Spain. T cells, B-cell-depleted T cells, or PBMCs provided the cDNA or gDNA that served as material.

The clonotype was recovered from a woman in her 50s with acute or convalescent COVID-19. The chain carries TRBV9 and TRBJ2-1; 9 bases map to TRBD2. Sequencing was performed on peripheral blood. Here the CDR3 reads CASSATSGVYNEQFF. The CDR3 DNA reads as TGTGCCAGCAGCGCGACTAGCGGAGTCTACAATGAGCAGTTCTTC. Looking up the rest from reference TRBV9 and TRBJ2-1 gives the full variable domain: DSGVTQTPKHLITATGQRVTLRCSPRSGDLSVYWYQQSLDQGLQFLIQYYNGEERAKGNILERFSAQQFPDLHSELNLSSLELGDSALYFCASSATSGVYNEQFFGPGTRLTVL.